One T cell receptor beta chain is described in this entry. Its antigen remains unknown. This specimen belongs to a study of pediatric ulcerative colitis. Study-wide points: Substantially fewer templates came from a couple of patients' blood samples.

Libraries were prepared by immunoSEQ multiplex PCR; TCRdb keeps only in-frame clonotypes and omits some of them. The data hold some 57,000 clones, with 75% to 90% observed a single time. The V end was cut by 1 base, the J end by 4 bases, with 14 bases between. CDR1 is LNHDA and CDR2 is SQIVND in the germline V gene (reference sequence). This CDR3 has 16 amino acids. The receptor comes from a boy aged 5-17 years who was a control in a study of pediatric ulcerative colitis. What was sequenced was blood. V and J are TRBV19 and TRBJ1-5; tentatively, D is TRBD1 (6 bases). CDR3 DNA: TGTGCCAGTAGTATAGCAGGCAGGGGTGGAAATCAGCCCCAGCATTTT. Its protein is CASSIAGRGGNQPQHF.